This T cell receptor (beta chain) is from a study of T cell changes during pregnancy in multiple sclerosis. The CDR3 is 16 residues long. Per germline, CDR1 LGHNA and CDR2 YSLEER. Trimming removed 2 bases from V and 1 base from J, with 13 bases in between. Measured with immunoSEQ multiplex PCR; TCRdb has only the in-frame clones, and not every one. The repertoire holds 25,000 to 35,000 clones, with almost 90% as singletons. The sequence was collected from a female donor with multiple sclerosis, enrolled in a pregnancy study. The rearrangement links TRBV4-3 to TRBJ2-3, with D possibly being TRBD2 (6 bases). The input for sequencing was CD8+ T cells from peripheral blood mononuclear cells, taken in the second trimester of pregnancy. The CDR3 DNA sequence: TGCGCCAGCAGCCAACACCTAGCGTCGGGCACAGATACGCAGTATTTT. Encoded protein: CASSQHLASGTDTQYF.